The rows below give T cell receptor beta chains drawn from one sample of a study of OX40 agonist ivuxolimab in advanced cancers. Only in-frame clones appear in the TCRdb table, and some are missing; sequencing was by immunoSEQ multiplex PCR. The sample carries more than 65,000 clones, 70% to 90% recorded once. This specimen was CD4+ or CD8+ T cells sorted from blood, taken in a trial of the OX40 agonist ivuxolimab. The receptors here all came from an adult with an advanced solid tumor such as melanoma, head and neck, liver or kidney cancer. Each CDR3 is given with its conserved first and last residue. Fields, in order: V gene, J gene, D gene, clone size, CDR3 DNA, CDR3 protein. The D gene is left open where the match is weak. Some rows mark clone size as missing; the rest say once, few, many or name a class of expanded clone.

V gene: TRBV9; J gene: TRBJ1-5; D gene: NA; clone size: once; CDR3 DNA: TGTGCCAGCAGCGTAGGTCAGGGGATCAATCAGCCCCAGCATTTT; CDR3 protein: CASSVGQGINQPQHF
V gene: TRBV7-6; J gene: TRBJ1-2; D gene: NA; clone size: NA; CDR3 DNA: TGTGCCAGCAGCTTAGTAGGTCCAGATTCCTATGGCTACACCTTC; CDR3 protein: CASSLVGPDSYGYTF
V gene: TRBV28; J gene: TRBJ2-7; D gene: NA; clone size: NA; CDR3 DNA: TGTGCCAGCAGTTTTGGGCCCCTTAACGAGCAGTACTTC; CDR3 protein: CASSFGPLNEQYF
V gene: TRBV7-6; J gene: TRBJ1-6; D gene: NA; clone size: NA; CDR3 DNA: TGTGCCAGCAGCTTAGCCGCGTTAAGTAATTCACCCCTCCACTTT; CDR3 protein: CASSLAALSNSPLHF
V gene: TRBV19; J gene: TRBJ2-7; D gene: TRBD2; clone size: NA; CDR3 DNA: TGTGCCAGTAGTATCCGCGGGGGGGGTTCTCCCTCTCAAGAGCAGTACTTC; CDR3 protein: CASSIRGGGSPSQEQYF
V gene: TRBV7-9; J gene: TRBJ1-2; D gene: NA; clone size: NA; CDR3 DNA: TGTGCCAGCAGCGTCCTAGCTACTAAGGGCTACACCTTC; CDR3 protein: CASSVLATKGYTF
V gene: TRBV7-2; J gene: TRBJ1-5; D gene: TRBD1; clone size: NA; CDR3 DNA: TGTGCCAGCAACTGGGACAGCCTGCCCGGTCAGCCCCAGCATTTT; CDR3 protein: CASNWDSLPGQPQHF
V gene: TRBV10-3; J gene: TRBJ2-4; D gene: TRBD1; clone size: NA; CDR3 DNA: TGTGCCATCAGTGAGTCGGGGACAGGGACCAAAAACATTCAGTACTTC; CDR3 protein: CAISESGTGTKNIQYF
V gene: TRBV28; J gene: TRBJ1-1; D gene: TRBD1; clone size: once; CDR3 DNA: TGTGCCAGCAGTTTTCTGCCGGGACAGCAAACGGTGGAAGCTTTCTTT; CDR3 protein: CASSFLPGQQTVEAFF
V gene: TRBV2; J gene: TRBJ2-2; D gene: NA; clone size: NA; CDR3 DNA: TGTGCCAGCAGTGAAGGGGCACTATCGACGGGCGGGGAGCTGTTTTTT; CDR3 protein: CASSEGALSTGGELFF
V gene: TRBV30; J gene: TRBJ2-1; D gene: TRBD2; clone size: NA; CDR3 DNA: TGTGCCTGGAGTAAGGCTAGCGGGGGTCGTGAGCAGTTCTTC; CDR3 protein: CAWSKASGGREQFF
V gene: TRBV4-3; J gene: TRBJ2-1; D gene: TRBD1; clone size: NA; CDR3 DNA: TGCGCCAGCAGCCAAGGACAGGGCAACAATGAGCAGTTCTTC; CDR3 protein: CASSQGQGNNEQFF
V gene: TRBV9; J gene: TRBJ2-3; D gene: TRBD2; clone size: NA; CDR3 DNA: TGTGCCAGCAGCGCCCAACCCCCGGGACTAGGGGCAGATACGCAGTATTTT; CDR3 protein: CASSAQPPGLGADTQYF
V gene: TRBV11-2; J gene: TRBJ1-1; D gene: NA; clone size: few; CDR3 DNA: TGTGCCAGCAGCTTAGAAGGTGTGGGGGCTGAGGCTTTCTTT; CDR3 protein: CASSLEGVGAEAFF
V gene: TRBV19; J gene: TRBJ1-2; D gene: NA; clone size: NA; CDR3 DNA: TGTGCCAGTAGTATAATCGATCGTTCCTATGGCTACACCTTC; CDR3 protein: CASSIIDRSYGYTF
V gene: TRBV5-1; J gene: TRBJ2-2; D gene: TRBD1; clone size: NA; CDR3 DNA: TGCGCCAGCAGCTTCCTCGGACAGGGGGGCACCGGGGAGCTGTTTTTT; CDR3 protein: CASSFLGQGGTGELFF
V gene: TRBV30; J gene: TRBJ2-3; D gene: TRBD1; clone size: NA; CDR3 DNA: TGTGCCTACAAGAAGGGACAGGGGGCAGGAACAGATACGCAGTATTTT; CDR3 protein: CAYKKGQGAGTDTQYF
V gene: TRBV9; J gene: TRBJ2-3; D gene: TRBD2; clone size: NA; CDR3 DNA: TGTGCCAGCAGCGTAGCGGGACTAGGGGTGGTTGGTACGCAGTATTTT; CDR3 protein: CASSVAGLGVVGTQYF
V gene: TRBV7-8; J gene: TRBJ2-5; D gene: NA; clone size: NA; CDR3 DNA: TGTGCCAGCAGCTTAACAGGGAAAGAGACCCAGTACTTC; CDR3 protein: CASSLTGKETQYF
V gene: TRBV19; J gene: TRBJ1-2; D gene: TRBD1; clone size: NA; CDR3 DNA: TGTGCCAGTAGTATGGGGACAGGCGAGTCTGGCTACACCTTC; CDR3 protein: CASSMGTGESGYTF
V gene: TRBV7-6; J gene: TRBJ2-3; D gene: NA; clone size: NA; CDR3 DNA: TGTGCCAGCAGCCTTAGCACAGATACGCAGTATTTT; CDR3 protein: CASSLSTDTQYF
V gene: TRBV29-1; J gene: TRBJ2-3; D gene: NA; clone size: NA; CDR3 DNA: TGCAGCGTTGAAGGGTTAGCGGTCCACACAGATACGCAGTATTTT; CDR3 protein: CSVEGLAVHTDTQYF
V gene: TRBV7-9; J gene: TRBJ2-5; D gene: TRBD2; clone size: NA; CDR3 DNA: TGTGCCAGCAGCCCAACGCGGACTAGACTGGGAGAGACCCAGTACTTC; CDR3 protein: CASSPTRTRLGETQYF
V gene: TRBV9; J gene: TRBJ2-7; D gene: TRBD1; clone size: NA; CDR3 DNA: TGTGCCAGCAGCTCCGTTTCATCAGGGGGCGAGCAGTACTTC; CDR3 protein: CASSSVSSGGEQYF
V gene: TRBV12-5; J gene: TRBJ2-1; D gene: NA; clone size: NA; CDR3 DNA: TGTGCTAGTGGTTTGGTGGACAATGAGCAGTTCTTC; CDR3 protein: CASGLVDNEQFF
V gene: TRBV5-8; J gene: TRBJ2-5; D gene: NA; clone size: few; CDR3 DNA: TGTGCCAGCCTCAGGGGTCAGGGACTCCAAGAGACCCAGTACTTC; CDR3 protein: CASLRGQGLQETQYF
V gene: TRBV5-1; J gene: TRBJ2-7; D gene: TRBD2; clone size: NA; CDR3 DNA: TGCGCCAGCAGCCGTAGCGGGAGGGCTGGCTACGAGCAGTACTTC; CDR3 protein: CASSRSGRAGYEQYF
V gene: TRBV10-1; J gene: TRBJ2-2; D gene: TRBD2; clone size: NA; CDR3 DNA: TGCGCCAGGTCGATAGCGGGAGTAGGCACCGGGGAGCTGTTTTTT; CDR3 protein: CARSIAGVGTGELFF
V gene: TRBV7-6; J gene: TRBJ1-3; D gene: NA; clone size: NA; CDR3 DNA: TGTGCCAGCAGCCGATCGCAGGGATCTGGAAACACCATATATTTT; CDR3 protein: CASSRSQGSGNTIYF
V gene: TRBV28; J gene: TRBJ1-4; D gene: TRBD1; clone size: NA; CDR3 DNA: TGTGCCAGCAGCTTAACCCCGGGACAGGGACGTGAAAAACTGTTTTTT; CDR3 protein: CASSLTPGQGREKLFF
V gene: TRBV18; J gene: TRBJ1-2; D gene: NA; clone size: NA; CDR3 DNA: TGTGCCAGCTCACCAACGGAATGGGGTGGCCCCTATGGCTACACCTTC; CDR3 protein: CASSPTEWGGPYGYTF
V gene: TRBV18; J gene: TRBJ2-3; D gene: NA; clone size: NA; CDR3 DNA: TGTGCCAGCCGACAGGAGACAGATACGCAGTATTTT; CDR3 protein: CASRQETDTQYF
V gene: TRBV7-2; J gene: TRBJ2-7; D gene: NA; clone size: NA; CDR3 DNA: TGTGCCAGCAGCTTCGACAGCCCGGGCGAGCAGTACTTC; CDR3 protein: CASSFDSPGEQYF
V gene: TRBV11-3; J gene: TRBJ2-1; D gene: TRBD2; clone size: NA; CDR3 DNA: TGTGCCAGCAGCCGAGCGGGGGGGCATTCCTACAATGAGCAGTTCTTC; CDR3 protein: CASSRAGGHSYNEQFF
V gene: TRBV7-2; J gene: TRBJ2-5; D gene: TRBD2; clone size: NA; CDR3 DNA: TGTGCCAGCAGCCTTGGGGTGGGGCGGGAGGGCCTCGGCGAGACCCAGTACTTC; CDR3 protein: CASSLGVGREGLGETQYF
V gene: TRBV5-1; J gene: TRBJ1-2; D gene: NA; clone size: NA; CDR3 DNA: TGCGCCAGCAGCTTGGGACCAGGGGATGGCTACACCTTC; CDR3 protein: CASSLGPGDGYTF